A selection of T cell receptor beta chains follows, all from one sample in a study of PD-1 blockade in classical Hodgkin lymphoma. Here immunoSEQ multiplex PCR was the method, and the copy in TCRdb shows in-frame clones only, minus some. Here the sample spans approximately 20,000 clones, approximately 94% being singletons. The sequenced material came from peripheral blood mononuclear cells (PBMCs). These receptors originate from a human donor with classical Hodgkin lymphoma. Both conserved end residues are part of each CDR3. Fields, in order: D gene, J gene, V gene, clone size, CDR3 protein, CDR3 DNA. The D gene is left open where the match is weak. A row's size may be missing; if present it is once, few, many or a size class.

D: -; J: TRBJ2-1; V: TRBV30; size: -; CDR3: CAWSQGYSYNEQFF; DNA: TGTGCCTGGAGTCAGGGGTATTCCTACAATGAGCAGTTCTTC
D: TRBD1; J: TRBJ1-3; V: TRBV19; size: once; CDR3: CASRDRRYSGNTIYF; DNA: TGTGCCAGTAGGGACAGGAGATACTCTGGAAACACCATATATTTT
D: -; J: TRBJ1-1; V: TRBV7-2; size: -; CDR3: CASSWGQRINTEAFF; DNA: TGTGCCAGCAGCTGGGGACAAAGGATAAACACTGAAGCTTTCTTT
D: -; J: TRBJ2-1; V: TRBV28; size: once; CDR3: CASGPRRYNEQFF; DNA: TGTGCCAGCGGACCCCGGAGGTACAATGAGCAGTTCTTC
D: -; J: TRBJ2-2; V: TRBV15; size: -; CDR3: CATSIRVDGELFF; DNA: TGTGCCACCAGCATTCGGGTAGACGGGGAGCTGTTTTTT
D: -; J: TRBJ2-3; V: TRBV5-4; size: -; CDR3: CASSLSVGRAPTQYF; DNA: TGTGCCAGCAGCCTATCCGTTGGCAGAGCACCTACGCAGTATTTT
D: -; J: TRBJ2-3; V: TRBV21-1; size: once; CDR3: CASGRTPQGDTQYF; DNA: TGTGCCAGCGGACGGACACCCCAAGGGGATACGCAGTATTTT
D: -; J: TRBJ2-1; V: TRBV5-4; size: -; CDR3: CASSPGTVGGYNEQFF; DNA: TGTGCCAGCAGCCCCGGGACAGTGGGGGGCTACAATGAGCAGTTCTTC
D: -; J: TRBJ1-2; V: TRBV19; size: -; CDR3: CASSPLTLVDYGYTF; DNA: TGTGCCAGTAGTCCGCTCACATTGGTTGACTATGGCTACACCTTC
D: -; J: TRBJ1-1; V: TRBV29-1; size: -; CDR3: CSAEWGVAFF; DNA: TGCAGCGCGGAGTGGGGGGTAGCTTTCTTT
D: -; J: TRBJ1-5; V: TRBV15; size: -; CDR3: CATSKTWLRGLNQPQHF; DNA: TGTGCCACCAGCAAAACTTGGTTAAGGGGCCTCAATCAGCCCCAGCATTTT
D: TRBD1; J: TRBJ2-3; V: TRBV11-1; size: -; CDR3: CASSLPGQGFTDTQYF; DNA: TGTGCCAGCAGCTTACCCGGACAGGGGTTCACAGATACGCAGTATTTT
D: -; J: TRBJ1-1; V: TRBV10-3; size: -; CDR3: CAISDARPMNTEAFF; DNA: TGTGCCATCAGTGATGCACGGCCAATGAACACTGAAGCTTTCTTT
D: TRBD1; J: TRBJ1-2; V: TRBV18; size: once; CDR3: CASSPEAGTGNYGYTF; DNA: TGTGCCAGCTCACCAGAAGCGGGGACAGGCAACTATGGCTACACCTTC
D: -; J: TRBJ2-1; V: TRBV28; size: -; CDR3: CASSPDGTFYLNEQFF; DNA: TGTGCCAGCAGCCCCGACGGGACTTTCTACCTCAATGAGCAGTTCTTC
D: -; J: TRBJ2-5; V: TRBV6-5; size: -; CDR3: CASSYGETQYF; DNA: TGTGCCAGCAGTTATGGGGAGACCCAGTACTTC
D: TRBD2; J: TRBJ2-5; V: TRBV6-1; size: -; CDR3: CASTPSGGPQETQYF; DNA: TGTGCCAGCACCCCTAGCGGGGGGCCCCAAGAGACCCAGTACTTC
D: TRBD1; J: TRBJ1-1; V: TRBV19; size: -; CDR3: CASSALPGGRAFF; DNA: TGTGCCAGTAGTGCCCTCCCAGGGGGCCGGGCTTTCTTT
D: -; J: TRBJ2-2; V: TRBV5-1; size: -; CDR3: CASSSFNGELFF; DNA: TGCGCCAGCAGCTCTTTTAACGGGGAGCTGTTTTTT
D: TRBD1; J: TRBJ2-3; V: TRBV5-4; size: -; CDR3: CASSLARRTGEDTQYF; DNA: TGTGCCAGCAGCTTGGCGCGACGGACAGGGGAAGATACGCAGTATTTT
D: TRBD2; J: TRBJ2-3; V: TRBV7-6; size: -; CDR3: CASSLSSGGLADTQYF; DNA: TGTGCCAGCAGCTTAAGTAGCGGGGGCTTAGCAGATACGCAGTATTTT
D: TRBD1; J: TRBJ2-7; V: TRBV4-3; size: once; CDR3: CASSQDQGASYEQYF; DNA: TGCGCCAGCAGCCAGGACCAGGGGGCGTCTTACGAGCAGTACTTC
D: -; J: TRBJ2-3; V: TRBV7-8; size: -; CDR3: CASRPYDGGWFTDTQYF; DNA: TGTGCCAGCAGGCCCTATGATGGGGGGTGGTTCACAGATACGCAGTATTTT
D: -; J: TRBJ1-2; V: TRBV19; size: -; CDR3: CASCTAGVRGYTF; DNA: TGTGCCAGTTGTACGGCAGGGGTTCGTGGCTACACCTTC
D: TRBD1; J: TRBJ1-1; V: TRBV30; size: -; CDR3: CAWTPGQTNTEAFF; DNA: TGTGCCTGGACCCCGGGACAGACGAACACTGAAGCTTTCTTT
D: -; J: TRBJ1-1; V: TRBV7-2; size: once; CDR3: CASSWTRSLYRNTEAFF; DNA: TGTGCCAGCAGCTGGACCCGCAGCTTATATAGGAACACTGAAGCTTTCTTT
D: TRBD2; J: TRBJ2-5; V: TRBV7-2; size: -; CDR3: CASSLTGGWETQYF; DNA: TGTGCCAGCAGCCTAACCGGGGGGTGGGAGACCCAGTACTTC
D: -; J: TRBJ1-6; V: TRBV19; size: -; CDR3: CASSISMTGTRRGSPLHF; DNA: TGTGCCAGTAGTATATCGATGACGGGGACGCGGCGGGGATCACCCCTCCACTTT
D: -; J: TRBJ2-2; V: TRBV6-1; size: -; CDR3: CASSEDPPGVLTGELFF; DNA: TGTGCCAGCAGTGAAGACCCCCCCGGGGTGCTCACCGGGGAGCTGTTTTTT
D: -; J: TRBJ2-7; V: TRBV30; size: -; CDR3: CAWSGDSYSSYEQYF; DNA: TGTGCCTGGAGCGGAGACAGTTATAGCTCCTACGAGCAGTACTTC
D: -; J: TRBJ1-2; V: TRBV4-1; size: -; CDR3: CASSPDGGFYGYTF; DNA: TGCGCCAGCAGCCCAGACGGCGGTTTTTATGGCTACACCTTC
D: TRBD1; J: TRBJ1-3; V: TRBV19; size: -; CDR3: CASSIGDRDSGNTIYF; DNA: TGTGCCAGTAGTATTGGCGACAGGGACTCTGGAAACACCATATATTTT
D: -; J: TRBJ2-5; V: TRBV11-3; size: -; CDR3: CASSSFSGQGETQYF; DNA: TGTGCCAGCAGCTCTTTCTCGGGCCAAGGGGAGACCCAGTACTTC
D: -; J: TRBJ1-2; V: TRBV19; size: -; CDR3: CASSRRLGYGYTF; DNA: TGTGCCAGTAGTAGGAGACTCGGCTATGGCTACACCTTC
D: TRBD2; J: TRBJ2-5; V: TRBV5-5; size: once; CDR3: CASTRPGGRETQYF; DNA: TGTGCCAGCACCCGGCCGGGGGGGCGGGAGACCCAGTACTTC
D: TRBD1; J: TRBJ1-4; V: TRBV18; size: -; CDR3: CASSPRRTGEDEKLFF; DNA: TGTGCCAGCTCACCACGGAGGACAGGGGAAGATGAAAAACTGTTTTTT
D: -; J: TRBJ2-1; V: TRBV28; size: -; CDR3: CASSSSGTTSYNEQFF; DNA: -
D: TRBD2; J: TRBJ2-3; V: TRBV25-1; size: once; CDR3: CASRPGTSSTDTQYF; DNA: TGTGCCAGCCGACCTGGGACTAGCAGCACAGATACGCAGTATTTT
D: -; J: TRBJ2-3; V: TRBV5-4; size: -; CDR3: CASSLARGRPSSSTDTQYF; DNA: TGTGCCAGCAGCTTGGCCAGGGGCAGGCCCTCATCTAGCACAGATACGCAGTATTTT
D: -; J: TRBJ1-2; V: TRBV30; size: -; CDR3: CARLGADYGYTF; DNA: TGTGCCAGGTTGGGGGCAGACTATGGCTACACCTTC
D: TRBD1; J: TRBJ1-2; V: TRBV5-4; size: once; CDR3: CASSLPGTGKDYGYTF; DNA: TGTGCCAGCAGCTTGCCCGGGACAGGGAAGGACTATGGCTACACCTTC
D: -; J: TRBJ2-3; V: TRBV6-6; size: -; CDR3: CASRLILASTDTQYF; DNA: TGTGCCAGCAGGCTCATTTTAGCTAGCACAGATACGCAGTATTTT
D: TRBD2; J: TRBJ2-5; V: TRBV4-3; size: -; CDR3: CASSQTTSGGEETQYF; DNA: TGCGCCAGCAGCCAGACTACTAGCGGGGGGGAGGAGACCCAGTACTTC
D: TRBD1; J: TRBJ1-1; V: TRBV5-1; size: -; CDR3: CASTRGQAANTEAFF; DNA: TGCGCCAGCACACGTGGACAGGCTGCTAACACTGAAGCTTTCTTT
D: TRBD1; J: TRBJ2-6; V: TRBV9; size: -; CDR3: CASSAGQLSGANVLTF; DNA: TGTGCCAGCAGCGCGGGACAGCTCTCTGGGGCCAACGTCCTGACTTTC
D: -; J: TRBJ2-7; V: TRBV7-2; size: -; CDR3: CASSQERNEQYF; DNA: TGTGCCAGCAGCCAGGAGAGAAACGAGCAGTACTTC
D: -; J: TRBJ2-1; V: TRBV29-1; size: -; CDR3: CSVEDSQSTGNEQFF; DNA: TGCAGCGTTGAAGACAGTCAGTCCACGGGGAATGAGCAGTTCTTC
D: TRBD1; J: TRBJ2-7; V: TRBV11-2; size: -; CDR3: CASSLDRAAGGLYEQYF; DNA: TGTGCCAGCAGCTTAGATCGGGCGGCAGGGGGCTTATACGAGCAGTACTTC
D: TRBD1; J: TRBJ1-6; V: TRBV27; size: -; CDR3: CASSFSDRGHSPLHF; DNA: TGTGCCAGCAGTTTTTCCGACAGGGGGCATTCACCCCTCCACTTT
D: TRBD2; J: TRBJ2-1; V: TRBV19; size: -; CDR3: CASSIRSLAGSIYNEQFF; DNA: TGTGCCAGTAGTATAAGGTCTTTAGCGGGTAGTATCTACAATGAGCAGTTCTTC